This passage covers 28 T cell receptor beta chains from one sample sequenced in a study of cytomegalovirus exposure and HLA in healthy donors. The PCR used 60 Vbeta and 13 Jbeta primers. Some clones are missing from TCRdb's copy, which holds only in-frame ones; the method was immunoSEQ multiplex PCR. The sample contains roughly 200,000 clones, around three quarters of which appear only once. The specimen was PBMCs. The source of these receptors is a woman in her forties in good health and CMV-seronegative.

The chain couples TRBV5-1 to TRBJ2-2, with 13 bases lining up with TRBD2. Trimming at V came to 3 bases and at J to 3 bases, leaving 5 bases not matched to a gene. Germline-derived CDR1 and CDR2 are SGHRS and YFSETQ. This CDR3 region has 17 residues. The CDR3 DNA reads as TGCGCCAGCAGCTCGGGACTAGCGGGACCTGACACCGGGGAGCTGTTTTTT. Amino acid sequence: CASSSGLAGPDTGELFF.

The rearrangement links TRBV15 to TRBJ2-3; 8 bases agree with TRBD1. The ends lost 9 bases at V and 6 bases at J; junction bases unmatched: 5. Looked up from germline, CDR1 is LNHNV and CDR2 is YYDKDF (reference sequence). This CDR3 is built from 12 residues. CDR3 bases: TGTGCCACTTCGACAGGGGACGATACGCAGTATTTT. Encoded protein: CATSTGDDTQYF.

Here the CDR3 reads CASSERLAGRTGELFF. CDR3 sequence (DNA): TGTGCCAGTAGCGAACGACTAGCGGGGAGGACCGGGGAGCTGTTTTTT. The V call is TRBV19, the J call TRBJ2-2; 11 bases are shared with TRBD2. V was pared by 6 bases and J by 5 bases, with 8 bases of the junction left unmatched. Germline loops: CDR1 LNHDA, CDR2 SQIVND (reference sequence). The CDR3 sequence is 16 residues long.

The gene calls are TRBV7-8 and TRBJ1-5, with 9 bases that match TRBD1. The trim removed 2 bases at V and 7 bases at J, leaving 3 bases unmatched. Germline-derived CDR1 and CDR2 are SGHVS and FQNEAQ. This CDR3 has 14 residues. The CDR3 region is CASSLRQGVQPQHF. The DNA for the CDR3 is TGTGCCAGCAGCTTAAGACAGGGGGTCCAGCCCCAGCATTTT.

This chain links TRBV7-8 with TRBJ2-2, with 7 nucleotides matching TRBD1. This CDR3 spans 15 amino acids. The V gene end was trimmed by 10 bases and the J gene end by 7 bases; junction bases not matched to a gene: 15. The germline V gene encodes CDR1 SGHVS and CDR2 FQNEAQ. In DNA, the CDR3 is TGTGCCATCCACCGGGACAGCCAACCTAACGGGGAGCTGTTTTTT. This sequence encodes CAIHRDSQPNGELFF.

The V and J genes are TRBV27 and TRBJ2-7, with 13 bases matching TRBD2. V lost 2 bases to trimming and J lost 7 bases; unmatched junction nucleotides: 5. This CDR3 has 15 amino acids. The germline V gene has CDR1 MNHEY and CDR2 SMNVEV (reference sequence). CDR3 sequence: CASSLRLAGGREQYF. As DNA, the CDR3 is TGTGCCAGCAGTTTACGACTAGCGGGAGGAAGAGAGCAGTACTTC.

The chain joins TRBV30 to TRBJ2-7; possible D gene TRBD1, 6 bases. V shed 3 bases and J shed 5 bases, with 14 bases lying between them. The CDR3 has 13 amino acids. Germline lookup yields CDR1 GTSNPN and CDR2 SVGIG (reference sequence). As DNA, the CDR3 is TGTGCCTGGAGATTAAGGGGGTTCCACGAGCAGTACTTC. It translates to CAWRLRGFHEQYF. Combining the CDR3 with reference TRBV30 and TRBJ2-7 gives the whole variable domain SQTIHQWPATLVQPVGSPLSLECTVEGTSNPNLYWYRQAAGRGLQLLFYSVGIGQISSEVPQNLSASRPQDRQFILSSKKLLLSDSGFYLCAWRLRGFHEQYFGPGTRLTVT.

The chain combines TRBV5-1 with TRBJ2-7, with D perhaps matching TRBD1 (5 bases). The V end lost 9 bases, the J end lost 5 bases, and 18 bases lay between the germline ends. Germline V gene lookup returns CDR1 SGHRS and CDR2 YFSETQ. The CDR3 covers 13 residues. The CDR3 DNA is TGCGCCACTAGGGCCAGGGCGCGAGACGAGCAGTACTTC. Translated, it gives CATRARARDEQYF.

The table lists this clone with a few counts. The rearrangement uses TRBV7-8 and TRBJ2-4, with a tentative D call TRBD1 (5 bases). V was clipped by 3 bases and J by 2 bases, with 17 bases between them. This CDR3 has 17 residues. Germline CDR1 reads SGHVS; CDR2 reads FQNEAQ. CDR3 amino acids: CASSFLMGHETKNIQYF. The CDR3 coding sequence is TGTGCCAGCAGCTTTTTGATGGGGCACGAGACCAAAAACATTCAGTACTTC.

V usage is TRBV10-1 and J usage is TRBJ1-2; D ambiguous. The CDR3 covers 13 residues. V was pared by 6 bases and J by 2 bases, with 10 bases between. In germline, CDR1 is WNHNN, CDR2 SYGVQD (reference sequence). The CDR3 loop reads CASSSDKNYGYTF. The CDR3 region has the DNA TGCGCCAGCAGCTCAGACAAGAACTATGGCTACACCTTC.

The rearrangement links TRBV7-9 to TRBJ1-1, with a weak D call TRBD1 (6 bases). Germline lookup yields CDR1 SEHNR and CDR2 FQNEAQ (reference sequence). The CDR3 is 15 residues long. Trimming removed 5 bases at V and 2 bases at J, with 15 bases between. CDR3 sequence (DNA): TGTGCCAGCAGCGACGCAGGGGTAGTCAACACTGAAGCTTTCTTT. It is translated as CASSDAGVVNTEAFF. The full variable domain, rest sourced from reference TRBV7-9 and TRBJ1-1, is DTGVSQNPRHKITKRGQNVTFRCDPISEHNRLYWYRQTLGQGPEFLTYFQNEAQLEKSRLLSDRFSAERPKGSFSTLEIQRTEQGDSAMYLCASSDAGVVNTEAFFGQGTRLTVV.

The rearrangement links TRBV15 to TRBJ2-3; TRBD1 agrees at 9 bases. J was trimmed by 3 bases and V by 2 bases; bases with no gene match: 3. This CDR3 is 15 amino acids long. Germline lookup yields CDR1 LNHNV and CDR2 YYDKDF (reference sequence). The CDR3: CATSRRTGETDTQYF. CDR3 bases: TGTGCCACCAGCAGAAGGACAGGGGAGACAGATACGCAGTATTTT.

The chain links TRBV19 to TRBJ1-2; TRBD1 agrees at 7 bases. This CDR3 spans 13 amino acids. With 5 bases clipped from V and 8 bases from J, the junction kept 8 bases outside the gene matches. The germline CDR1 and CDR2 sequences are LNHDA and SQIVND (reference sequence). CDR3 nucleotides: TGTGCCAGTAGTTCCCAGGGGGTGGAAGGCTACACCTTC. This encodes CASSSQGVEGYTF.

This chain uses TRBV5-1 with TRBJ1-2; TRBD1 matches 8 bases. Looked up from germline, CDR1 is SGHRS and CDR2 is YFSETQ. There are 15 residues in the CDR3. The V gene end was trimmed by 0 bases and the J gene end by 6 bases; junction bases not matched to a gene: 7. Here the CDR3 reads CASSLDRGTPDGYTF. CDR3 bases: TGCGCCAGCAGCTTGGACAGGGGGACCCCCGATGGCTACACCTTC.

The genes are TRBV15 and TRBJ1-1; D is possibly TRBD1 (5 bases). Germline loops: CDR1 LNHNV, CDR2 YYDKDF (reference sequence). The CDR3 loop spans 13 amino acids. Deletions cut 0 bases from V and 4 bases from J, with 6 bases between. CDR3 sequence reads: CATSREGGTEAFF. The CDR3 DNA sequence: TGTGCCACCAGCAGAGAGGGGGGCACTGAAGCTTTCTTT.

This chain uses TRBV5-6 with TRBJ1-2; TRBD1 might be the D (6 bases). V lost 2 bases and J 0 bases, leaving 11 bases between the germline ends. The germline V gene has CDR1 SGHDT and CDR2 YYEEEE. The CDR3 is made up of 15 amino acids. CDR3 nucleotides: TGTGCCAGCAGCTTATCAGGACAGCCTAACTATGGCTACACCTTC. Translation gives CASSLSGQPNYGYTF.

This clone was observed a single time. The J gene is TRBJ2-5, the V gene TRBV29-1; 10 bases align to TRBD1. This CDR3 comprises 15 residues. Germline V gene lookup returns CDR1 SQVTM and CDR2 ANQGSEA. Trimming removed 5 bases from V and 4 bases from J; junction bases left unmatched: 10. CDR3 loop: CSVSMTGGAGETQYF. DNA of the CDR3: TGCAGCGTTTCCATGACAGGGGGCGCGGGAGAGACCCAGTACTTC.

The rearrangement joins TRBV28 to TRBJ1-1; 8 bases agree with TRBD1. Germline loops: CDR1 MDHEN, CDR2 SYDVKM. The V segment lost 5 bases and the J segment 4 bases; nucleotides outside the gene matches: 9. CDR3 length: 15 residues. This CDR3 is CASSPGQGWATEAFF. As DNA, the CDR3 is TGTGCCAGCAGTCCCGGACAGGGATGGGCCACTGAAGCTTTCTTT.

The chain links TRBV6-1 to TRBJ1-5; TRBD1 agrees at 9 bases. In germline, CDR1 is MNHNS, CDR2 SASEGT. V was pared by 9 bases and J by 4 bases, with 4 bases of the junction left unmatched. The CDR3 is 13 amino acids. CDR3 in amino acids: CASATGGNQPQHF. Here the CDR3 DNA reads TGTGCCAGTGCGACAGGGGGGAATCAGCCCCAGCATTTT.

This rearrangement joins TRBV4-3 to TRBJ2-5; D call uncertain. V was shortened by 0 bases and J by 1 base, with 3 bases between the two germline ends. This CDR3 region has 13 residues. Germline CDR1 LGHNA, CDR2 YSLEER. CDR3 sequence (DNA): TGCGCCAGCAGCCAAGATATCCAAGAGACCCAGTACTTC. Translation: CASSQDIQETQYF.

The chain recombines TRBV19 with TRBJ1-2; D is undetermined. The CDR3 spans 13 residues. Germline V CDR1 and CDR2: LNHDA, SQIVND (reference sequence). V shed 5 bases and J shed 5 bases, with 12 bases lying between them. CDR3 sequence reads: CASSPPSGYGYTF. The DNA of the CDR3 is TGTGCCAGTAGTCCGCCTTCCGGGTATGGCTACACCTTC.

This clone has only one observation. The chain is built from TRBV5-4 and TRBJ1-4, with D perhaps TRBD1 (5 bases). This CDR3 comprises 15 residues. The germline CDR1 and CDR2 sequences are SGHNT and YYREEE (reference sequence). V gave up 5 bases and J gave up 3 bases, with 14 bases separating them. In DNA form, the CDR3 reads TGTGCCAGCAGTAAGAAAGGGGCCGCTAATGAAAAACTGTTTTTT. This gives the protein CASSKKGAANEKLFF.

V gene TRBV6-5 combines with J gene TRBJ2-4; TRBD1 matches at 8 bases. The CDR3 totals 15 residues. Germline lookup yields CDR1 MNHEY and CDR2 SVGAGI. V was clipped by 6 bases and J by 0 bases; unmatched bases: 4. This CDR3 reads CASSRQGLAKNIQYF. The CDR3 nucleotides read TGTGCCAGCAGCCGACAGGGGCTAGCCAAAAACATTCAGTACTTC.

The CDR3 DNA reads as TGTGCCAGCAGCTTAACGGGACTCCAGAGCTCCTACAATGAGCAGTTCTTC. It codes for CASSLTGLQSSYNEQFF. This chain joins TRBV7-3 and TRBJ2-1; perhaps TRBD2 as D (6 bases). V was shortened by 0 bases and J by 0 bases, with 12 bases between the two germline ends. This CDR3 region has 17 residues. CDR1 and CDR2 (germline): SGHTA, FQGTGA.

The rearrangement uses TRBV28 and TRBJ2-7; D is unclear. Germline-derived CDR1 and CDR2 are MDHEN and SYDVKM. Trimming cost V 3 bases and J 6 bases, with 9 bases left between them. CDR3 length: 12 residues. The CDR3 DNA reads as TGTGCCAGCAGTTTTAGCCTAGGCGAGCAGTACTTC. Residues: CASSFSLGEQYF. Combining the CDR3 with reference TRBV28 and TRBJ2-7 gives the whole variable domain DVKVTQSSRYLVKRTGEKVFLECVQDMDHENMFWYRQDPGLGLRLIYFSYDVKMKEKGDIPEGYSVSREKKERFSLILESASTNQTSMYLCASSFSLGEQYFGPGTRLTVT.

The chain employs TRBV19 and TRBJ1-1; a weak D match, TRBD1 (5 bases). This CDR3 region has 14 residues. Trimming took off 6 bases at V and 0 bases at J, with 11 bases between the two ends. Germline CDR1 LNHDA, CDR2 SQIVND (reference sequence). The CDR3 sequence is CASRGPGMNTEAFF. The CDR3 nucleotides read TGTGCCAGTAGGGGGCCTGGAATGAACACTGAAGCTTTCTTT.

The chain carries TRBV27 and TRBJ2-3, with unresolved D. Germline V gene lookup returns CDR1 MNHEY and CDR2 SMNVEV (reference sequence). This CDR3 region has 13 residues. V dropped 2 bases and J dropped 2 bases, with 5 bases sitting between them. CDR3 DNA: TGTGCCAGCAGTTTAATATTCACAGATACGCAGTATTTT. Translated: CASSLIFTDTQYF.

The genes are TRBV5-4 and TRBJ2-5; TRBD1 agrees at 9 bases. V was pared by 4 bases and J by 3 bases, with 1 base of the junction left unmatched. CDR1 and CDR2 (germline): SGHNT, YYREEE (reference sequence). The CDR3 is made up of 13 amino acids. The DNA for the CDR3 is TGTGCCAGCAGCGGGACAGGGAAAGAGACCCAGTACTTC. It is translated as CASSGTGKETQYF.